The present T cell receptor beta chain was sequenced within a study of T cell changes during pregnancy in multiple sclerosis (dated by TCRdb to between 2019 and 2020). Regarding the research as a whole: In women with multiple sclerosis, the researchers looked at how the T cell repertoire shifted as pregnancy progressed.

From the cysteine up to the phenylalanine, the CDR3 has a length of 15 residues. Only CDR3 DNA is held: 45 bases, read in frame from base 1. Relative to germline, V is 3 bases shorter and J is 0 bases shorter, with 10 bases between their ends. CDR1 SEHNR and CDR2 FQNEAQ are derived from the germline V gene (reference sequence). Receptors were amplified or captured by the immunoSEQ multiplex PCR assay. TCRdb mirrors the immuneACCESS table, restricted to in-frame sequences. Some clones are absent from its copies; in checked studies, under half trace to an unresolved V gene, and the reason for the others is unknown. The sample contains 70,000 to 90,000 clones, 90% to 95% of them found a single time. Roughly 1% of the sample is held by the ten biggest clonotypes. As for this clone: Its antigen is still unknown. No base quality values were provided; no much bigger clone lies one nucleotide off.

This material consisted of peripheral blood, taken in the first trimester of pregnancy. This TCR was recovered from a female donor with multiple sclerosis, enrolled in a pregnancy study. The chain links TRBV7-9 with TRBJ2-3, and the D gene may be TRBD2, 6 bases matching. Read as DNA, the sequence is TGTGCCAGCAGCTTCCCCGGGGGTAGCACAGATACGCAGTATTTT. Its translation reads: CASSFPGGSTDTQYF. Reference TRBV7-9 and TRBJ2-3 genes cover what lies past the CDR3, so the full variable domain is DTGVSQNPRHKITKRGQNVTFRCDPISEHNRLYWYRQTLGQGPEFLTYFQNEAQLEKSRLLSDRFSAERPKGSFSTLEIQRTEQGDSAMYLCASSFPGGSTDTQYFGPGTRLTVL.